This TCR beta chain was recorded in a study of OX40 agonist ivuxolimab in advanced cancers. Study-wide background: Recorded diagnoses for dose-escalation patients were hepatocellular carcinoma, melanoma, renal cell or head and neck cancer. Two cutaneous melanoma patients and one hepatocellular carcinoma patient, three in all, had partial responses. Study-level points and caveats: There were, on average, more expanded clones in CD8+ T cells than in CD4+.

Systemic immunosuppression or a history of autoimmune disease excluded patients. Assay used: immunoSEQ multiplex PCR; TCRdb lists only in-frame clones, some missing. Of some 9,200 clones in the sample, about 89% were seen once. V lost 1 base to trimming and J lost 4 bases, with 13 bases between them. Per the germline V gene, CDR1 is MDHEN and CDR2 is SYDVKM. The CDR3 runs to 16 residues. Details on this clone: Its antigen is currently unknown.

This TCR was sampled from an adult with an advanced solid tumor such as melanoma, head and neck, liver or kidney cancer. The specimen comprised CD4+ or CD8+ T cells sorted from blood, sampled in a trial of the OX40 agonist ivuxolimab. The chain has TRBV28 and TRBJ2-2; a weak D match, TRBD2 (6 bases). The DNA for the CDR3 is TGTGCCAGCAGTTTATCCGGCGGGACTTTCACCGGGGAGCTGTTTTTT. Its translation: CASSLSGGTFTGELFF.